Following are 26 T cell receptor beta chains from one sample sequenced in a study of identical twins. TCRdb re-analysed the 5' RACE reads in MiXCR, keeping a single row per CDR3 protein. The data contain 1.5 million or so distinct CDR3 sequences, under 35% of them singletons. The source material was cord blood. The source of these receptors is a newborn girl in good health.

CDR3 nucleotide sequence: TGTGCCACCCAGGGGGCAGAGAACATTCAGTACTTC. Protein: CATQGAENIQYF. This chain links TRBV24-1 with TRBJ2-4, with TRBD1 matching 8 bases. V trimming: 9 bases; J trimming: 7 bases; junction bases outside the gene matches: 4. The CDR3 sequence is 12 residues long. Per the germline V gene, CDR1 is KGHDR and CDR2 is SFDVKD.

The rearrangement joins TRBV29-1 to TRBJ2-2; TRBD2 aligns across 11 bases. The CDR3 sequence is 14 residues long. V was clipped by 6 bases and J by 6 bases; unmatched bases: 6. CDR1 is SQVTM, CDR2 ANQGSEA, per germline. DNA for the CDR3: TGCAGCGTCGCCGGGACTAGCGGCGCCGGGGAGCTGTTTTTT. Translated: CSVAGTSGAGELFF.

The genes are TRBV5-1 and TRBJ2-1, with 13 bases that match TRBD2. The better agreement between TRBJ2-7 and the DNA end casts doubt on the J call. This CDR3 has 17 residues. Germline CDR1 and CDR2: SGHRS and YFSETQ. The CDR3 loop is CASSPGTSGASYNEQYF. CDR3 nucleotide sequence: TGCGCCAGCAGCCCCGGGACTAGCGGGGCGAGTTACAATGAGCAGTACTTC.

There are a few counts of this clonotype. The V call is TRBV5-6, the J call TRBJ1-2, with D maybe TRBD1 (5 bases). V dropped 4 bases and J dropped 4 bases, with 11 bases sitting between them. Looked up from germline, CDR1 is SGHDT and CDR2 is YYEEEE. CDR3 length: 13 residues. CDR3: CASSRMTAYGYTF. The CDR3 bases are TGTGCCAGCAGCCGGATGACAGCCTATGGCTACACCTTC.

This clonotype occurred a few times. This rearrangement joins TRBV3-1 to TRBJ2-5; tentatively, D is TRBD1 (5 bases). V was shortened by 0 bases and J by 0 bases, with 14 bases between the two germline ends. Germline CDR1 is LGHDT and CDR2 is YNNKEL (reference sequence). CDR3 length: 17 amino acids. The CDR3, as DNA: TGTGCCAGCAGCCAAGATGGGGCACGGATTTACCAAGAGACCCAGTACTTC. Its translation: CASSQDGARIYQETQYF.

This clonotype was seen a handful of times. The chain is built from TRBV12-3 or TRBV12-4 and TRBJ2-3; possibly TRBD2 for D (7 bases). The CDR3 length is 17 residues. The germline V and J ends were trimmed by 9 bases and 2 bases, with 24 bases remaining between them. The CDR3 nucleotides read TGTGCCAGGACCATCAGGGCGGGGGCCCTTCACACAGATACGCAGTATTTT. It codes for CARTIRAGALHTDTQYF.

The chain couples TRBV5-1 to TRBJ2-1; D remains unclear. V gave up 0 bases and J gave up 7 bases, with 11 bases separating them. Germline V gene sequence: CDR1 SGHRS, CDR2 YFSETQ. The CDR3 is 14 residues long. Here the CDR3 DNA reads TGCGCCAGCAGCTTGGCCGTACCAAGGAATGAGCAGTTCTTC. It encodes CASSLAVPRNEQFF. Based on the CDR3 plus reference TRBV5-1 and TRBJ2-1, the full variable domain is KAGVTQTPRYLIKTRGQQVTLSCSPISGHRSVSWYQQTPGQGLQFLFEYFSETQRNKGNFPGRFSGRQFSNSRSEMNVSTLELGDSALYLCASSLAVPRNEQFFGPGTRLTVL.

This clonotype occurred a few times. The chain uses TRBV29-1 and TRBJ2-7; 13 bases are shared with TRBD2. Per germline, CDR1 SQVTM and CDR2 ANQGSEA. CDR3 length: 15 amino acids. The V and J ends lost 5 bases and 2 bases, in that order; junction bases with no gene match: 6. The CDR3: CSVSGLAGLPYEQYF. The CDR3 DNA is TGCAGCGTTTCGGGACTAGCGGGACTCCCCTACGAGCAGTACTTC.

The V call is TRBV10-3, the J call TRBJ1-2; 8 nucleotides align to TRBD1. CDR3 size: 14 residues. CDR1 and CDR2 (germline): ENHRY, SYGVKD. With 4 bases clipped from V and 7 bases from J, the junction kept 8 bases outside the gene matches. The CDR3 nucleotides are TGTGCCATCAGTGCAGAGGGACAGGTGGCTGGCTACACCTTC. This encodes CAISAEGQVAGYTF.

This chain connects TRBV13 to TRBJ2-1; 7 nucleotides match TRBD2. After removal of 0 bases from V and 9 bases from J, the junction contained 11 bases not matched to a gene. This CDR3 comprises 16 residues. Germline CDR1 is PRHDT and CDR2 is FYEKMQ (reference sequence). The CDR3 here is CASSLGFRLAVREQFF. CDR3 in DNA: TGTGCCAGCAGCTTAGGATTTAGGCTAGCGGTACGTGAGCAGTTCTTC. The whole variable domain, remainder taken from reference TRBV13 and TRBJ2-1, is AAGVIQSPRHLIKEKRETATLKCYPIPRHDTVYWYQQGPGQDPQFLISFYEKMQSDKGSIPDRFSAQQFSDYHSELNMSSLELGDSALYFCASSLGFRLAVREQFFGPGTRLTVL.

The chain is built from TRBV9 and TRBJ2-5; 8 bases agree with TRBD1. The J call may not be correct, given that the DNA end is closer to TRBJ2-7. From germline, CDR1 is SGDLS and CDR2 YYNGEE. The CDR3 consists of 14 residues. CDR3 nucleotide sequence: TGTGCCAGCAGCGTAGATCAGGGGGCGTACGAGCAGTACTTC. Translated, it gives CASSVDQGAYEQYF.

The chain uses TRBV9 and TRBJ2-1; D is possibly TRBD1 (6 bases). Trimming took 0 bases from V and 13 from J, leaving 11 bases between them. Germline loops: CDR1 SGDLS, CDR2 YYNGEE. CDR3 size: 12 residues. The CDR3 is CASSVGGGSQFF. The CDR3 nucleotides read TGTGCCAGCAGCGTAGGTGGGGGCTCCCAGTTCTTC.

The CDR3 spells CSARPSGAGTGELFF. CDR3 coding DNA: TGCAGTGCTAGACCGTCAGGGGCGGGAACCGGGGAGCTGTTTTTT. This chain uses TRBV20-1 with TRBJ2-2; D is possibly TRBD1 or TRBD2 (6 bases each). V lost 2 bases, J lost 5 bases, and 15 bases lay in between. This CDR3 is 15 amino acids long. Germline values: CDR1 DFQATT, CDR2 SNEGSKA (reference sequence).

The chain joins TRBV20-1 to TRBJ1-5, with D hard to call. This CDR3 contains 13 residues. V was clipped by 7 bases and J by 4 bases, with 14 bases between them. Per the germline V gene, CDR1 is DFQATT and CDR2 is SNEGSKA (reference sequence). As DNA, the CDR3 is TGCAGTGTGAGAGAACGAGGAAATCAGCCCCAGCATTTT. Residues: CSVRERGNQPQHF.

This clonotype turned up a few times. CDR3 protein: CAISETRDQPQHF. CDR3 bases: TGTGCCATCAGTGAGACCAGGGATCAGCCCCAGCATTTT. The genes are TRBV10-3 and TRBJ1-5; D may be TRBD1 (5 bases). Per the germline V gene, CDR1 is ENHRY and CDR2 is SYGVKD. V lost 2 bases to trimming and J lost 5 bases, with 7 bases between them. This CDR3 comprises 13 residues.

This clonotype has just a few counts. The chain is built from TRBV5-1 and TRBJ2-7; 11 bases match TRBD2. Germline V CDR1 and CDR2: SGHRS, YFSETQ. Germline trimming cut 2 bases from V and 4 bases from J; bases unmatched to any gene: 5. The CDR3 is 15 residues long. The CDR3 DNA follows: TGCGCCAGCAGCTTAACTAGCGGGGGAATGTACGAGCAGTACTTC. Translating it yields CASSLTSGGMYEQYF.

This clonotype turned up a few times. This chain joins TRBV7-2 and TRBJ2-1; TRBD2 matches 9 bases. The germline V gene encodes CDR1 SGHTA and CDR2 FQGNSA. The CDR3 runs to 16 residues. J lost 4 bases, V lost 3 bases, and 7 bases had no gene match. CDR3 residues: CASSFGGGVEYNEQFF. The CDR3 nucleotides read TGTGCCAGCAGCTTTGGCGGGGGGGTAGAATACAATGAGCAGTTCTTC.

A few counts support this clonotype. The genes are TRBV5-5 and TRBJ1-1; 8 bases line up with TRBD1. This CDR3 spans 14 amino acids. Germline V gene sequence: CDR1 SGHKS, CDR2 YYEKEE (reference sequence). V shed 5 bases and J 4 bases; nucleotides not matched to a gene: 7. The DNA of the CDR3 is TGTGCCAGCAGGGACAGGGTAGTGGGCACTGAAGCTTTCTTT. This codes for CASRDRVVGTEAFF. The full variable domain, rest sourced from reference TRBV5-5 and TRBJ1-1, is DAGVTQSPTHLIKTRGQQVTLRCSPISGHKSVSWYQQVLGQGPQFIFQYYEKEERGRGNFPDRFSARQFPNYSSELNVNALLLGDSALYLCASRDRVVGTEAFFGQGTRLTVV.

The chain uses TRBV29-1 and TRBJ2-7; 9 bases line up with TRBD1. V was pared by 3 bases and J by 7 bases, with 7 bases of the junction left unmatched. Germline V gives CDR1 SQVTM, CDR2 ANQGSEA. The CDR3 spans 13 residues. As DNA, the CDR3 is TGCAGCGTTGATTGGACAGGGGCGCGGGAGCAGTACTTC. It is translated as CSVDWTGAREQYF.

This clonotype has a handful of counts. This chain joins TRBV3-1 and TRBJ1-5, with D possibly TRBD1 on 5 matching bases. The CDR3 is 15 residues long. V was shortened by 2 bases and J by 4 bases, with 12 bases between the two germline ends. CDR1 and CDR2 (germline): LGHDT, YNNKEL (reference sequence). In DNA form, the CDR3 reads TGTGCCAGCAGCCAATGGGAGGGGTCGAATCAGCCCCAGCATTTT. Its translation: CASSQWEGSNQPQHF.

This sequence joins TRBV27 and TRBJ1-4; D unclear. Germline CDR1 and CDR2: MNHEY and SMNVEV (reference sequence). This CDR3 contains 14 residues. The V and J ends lost 5 bases and 3 bases respectively, with 10 bases between them. For the CDR3, the DNA is TGTGCCAGCAGTGAGACTGCCCCTAATGAAAAACTGTTTTTT. Protein product: CASSETAPNEKLFF.

CDR3 residues: CASTQGAGNTIYF. In DNA form, the CDR3 reads TGTGCCAGCACACAGGGGGCGGGAAACACCATATATTTT. This chain links TRBV2 with TRBJ1-3; 9 nucleotides agree with TRBD1. With V trimmed by 7 bases and J by 4 bases, 2 bases remained unmatched. This CDR3 is built from 13 residues. Germline values: CDR1 SNHLY, CDR2 FYNNEI.

The V and J genes are TRBV10-3 and TRBJ1-5; 10 positions agree with TRBD1. This CDR3 comprises 16 residues. Germline CDR1 reads ENHRY; CDR2 reads SYGVKD. Losses at the gene ends were 4 bases for V and 1 base for J; bases not matched to a gene: 4. The CDR3 is CAISGGDRGSNQPQHF. CDR3 nucleotides: TGTGCCATCAGTGGGGGGGACAGGGGAAGCAATCAGCCCCAGCATTTT.

This clonotype was observed a few times. The CDR3 DNA sequence: TGTGCCAGCAGCTTAGATCTCGGGGGCTCCTACGAGCAGTACTTC. This translates into CASSLDLGGSYEQYF. This chain uses TRBV11-2 with TRBJ2-7, with D tentatively TRBD2 (6 bases). Trimming cost V 0 bases and J 0 bases, with 9 bases left between them. CDR3 size: 15 residues. Germline V gene lookup returns CDR1 SGHAT and CDR2 FQNNGV.

Comments on this clonotype: Relative to the germline gene, one junction end is altered; a read error may explain this. The chain recombines TRBV27 with TRBJ2-1; D is unclear. This CDR3 is 11 amino acids long. CDR1 is MNHEY, CDR2 SMNVEV, per germline (reference sequence). The CDR3 spells CASRKYNEHFF. CDR3 DNA sequence: TGTGCCAGCAGAAAGTACAATGAGCACTTCTTC.

The sample holds a few counts of this clonotype. The chain uses TRBV20-1 and TRBJ2-7; 8 nucleotides match TRBD2. The end of the DNA fits TRBJ2-5 better, so the J call may be wrong. Per the germline V gene, CDR1 is DFQATT and CDR2 is SNEGSKA (reference sequence). There are 14 residues in the CDR3. This CDR3 reads CSARDWLAGETQYF. As DNA, the CDR3 is TGCAGTGCTAGAGATTGGCTAGCGGGAGAGACCCAGTACTTC.